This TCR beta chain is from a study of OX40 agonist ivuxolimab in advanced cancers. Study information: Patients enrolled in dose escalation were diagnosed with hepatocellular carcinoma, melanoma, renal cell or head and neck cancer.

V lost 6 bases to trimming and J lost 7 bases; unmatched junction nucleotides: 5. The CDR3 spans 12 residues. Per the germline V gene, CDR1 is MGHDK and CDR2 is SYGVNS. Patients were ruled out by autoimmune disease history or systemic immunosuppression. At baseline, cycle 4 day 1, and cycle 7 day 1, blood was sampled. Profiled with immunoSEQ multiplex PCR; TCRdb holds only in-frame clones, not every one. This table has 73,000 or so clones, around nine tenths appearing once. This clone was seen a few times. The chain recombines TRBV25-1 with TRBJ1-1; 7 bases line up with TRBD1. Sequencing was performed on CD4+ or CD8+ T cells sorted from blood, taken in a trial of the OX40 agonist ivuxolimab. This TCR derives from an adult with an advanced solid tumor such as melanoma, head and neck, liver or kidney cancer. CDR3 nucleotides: TGTGCCAGCAGCCACCGGGACAGTGAAGCTTTCTTT. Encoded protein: CASSHRDSEAFF.